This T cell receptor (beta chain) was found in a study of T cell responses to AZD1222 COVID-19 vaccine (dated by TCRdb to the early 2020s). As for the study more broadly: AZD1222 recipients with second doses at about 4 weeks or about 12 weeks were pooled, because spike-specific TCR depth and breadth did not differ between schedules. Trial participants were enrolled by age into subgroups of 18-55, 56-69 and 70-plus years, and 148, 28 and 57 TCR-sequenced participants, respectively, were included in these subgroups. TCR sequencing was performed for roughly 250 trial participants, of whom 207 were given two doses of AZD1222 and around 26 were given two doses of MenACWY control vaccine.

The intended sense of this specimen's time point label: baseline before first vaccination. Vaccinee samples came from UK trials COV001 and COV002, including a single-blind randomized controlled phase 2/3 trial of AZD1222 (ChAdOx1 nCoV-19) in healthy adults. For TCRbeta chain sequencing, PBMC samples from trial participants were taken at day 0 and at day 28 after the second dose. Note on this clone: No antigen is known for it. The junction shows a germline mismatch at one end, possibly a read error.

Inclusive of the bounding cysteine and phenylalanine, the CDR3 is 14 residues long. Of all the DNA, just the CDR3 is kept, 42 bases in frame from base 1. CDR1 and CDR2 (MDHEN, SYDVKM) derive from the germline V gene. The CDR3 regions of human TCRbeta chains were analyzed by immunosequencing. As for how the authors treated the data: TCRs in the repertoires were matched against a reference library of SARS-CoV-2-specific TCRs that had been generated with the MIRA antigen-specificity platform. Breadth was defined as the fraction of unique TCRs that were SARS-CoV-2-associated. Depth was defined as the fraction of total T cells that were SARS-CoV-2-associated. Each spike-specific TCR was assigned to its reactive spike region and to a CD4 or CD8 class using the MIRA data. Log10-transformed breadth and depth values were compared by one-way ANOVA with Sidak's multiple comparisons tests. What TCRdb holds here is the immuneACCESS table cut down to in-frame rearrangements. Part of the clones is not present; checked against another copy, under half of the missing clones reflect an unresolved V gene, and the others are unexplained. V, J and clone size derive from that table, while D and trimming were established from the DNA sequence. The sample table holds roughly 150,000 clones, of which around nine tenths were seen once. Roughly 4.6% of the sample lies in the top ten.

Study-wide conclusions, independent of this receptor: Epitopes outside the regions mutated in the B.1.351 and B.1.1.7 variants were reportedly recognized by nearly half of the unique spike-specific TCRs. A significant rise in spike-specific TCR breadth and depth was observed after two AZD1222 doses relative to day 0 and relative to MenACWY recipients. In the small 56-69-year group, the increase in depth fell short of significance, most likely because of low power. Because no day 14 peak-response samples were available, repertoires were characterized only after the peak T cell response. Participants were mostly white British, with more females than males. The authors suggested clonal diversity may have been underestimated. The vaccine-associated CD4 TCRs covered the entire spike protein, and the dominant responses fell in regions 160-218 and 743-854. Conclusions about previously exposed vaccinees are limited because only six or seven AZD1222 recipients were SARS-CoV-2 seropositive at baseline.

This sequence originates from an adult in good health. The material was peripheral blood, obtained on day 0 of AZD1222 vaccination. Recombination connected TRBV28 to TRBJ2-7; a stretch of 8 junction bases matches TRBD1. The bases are TGTGCCAGCAGTTCGGATCAGACAGGGGTGCGCTTTGACTTC. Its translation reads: CASSSDQTGVRFDF. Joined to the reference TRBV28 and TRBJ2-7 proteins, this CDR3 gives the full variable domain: DVKVTQSSRYLVKRTGEKVFLECVQDMDHENMFWYRQDPGLGLRLIYFSYDVKMKEKGDIPEGYSVSREKKERFSLILESASTNQTSMYLCASSSDQTGVRFDFGPGTRLTVT.